Each of the 26 T cell receptor beta chains below was sequenced from the same sample in a study of cytomegalovirus exposure and HLA in healthy donors. PCR was performed using 60 Vbeta and 13 Jbeta primers. The protocol was immunoSEQ multiplex PCR, while the TCRdb copy is restricted to in-frame clones and leaves out a portion. The sample yields around 70,000 clones, roughly 70% seen once. Sequencing was performed on PBMCs. Source of these receptors: a woman aged 40 to 49 in good health and CMV-seropositive.

In this sample, this clone turned up a few times. This sequence joins TRBV6-5 and TRBJ1-2; 10 nucleotides agree with TRBD1. The germline CDR1 and CDR2 sequences are MNHEY and SVGAGI. This CDR3 comprises 14 residues. Germline trimming cut 2 bases from V and 14 bases from J; bases unmatched to any gene: 11. CDR3 nucleotide sequence: TGTGCCAGCAGTTACCTTGGTCGGGACAGGGGCACAACCTTC. As protein: CASSYLGRDRGTTF.

V usage is TRBV6-5 and J usage is TRBJ1-5, with 7 bases lining up with TRBD1. Per germline, CDR1 MNHEY and CDR2 SVGAGI. Unmatched junction bases numbered 7, after V lost 5 bases and J lost 3 bases. CDR3 length: 15 amino acids. This CDR3 is CASSAKQGPNQPQHF. The CDR3 nucleotides read TGTGCCAGCAGTGCGAAACAGGGGCCCAATCAGCCCCAGCATTTT.

The V and J genes are TRBV6-1 and TRBJ2-7, with 7 positions matching TRBD1. There are 14 residues in the CDR3. Germline CDR1 MNHNS, CDR2 SASEGT. With 6 bases clipped from V and 0 bases from J, the junction kept 5 bases outside the gene matches. CDR3 protein: CASRRQGVSYEQYF. In DNA form, the CDR3 reads TGTGCCAGCAGAAGACAGGGCGTCTCCTACGAGCAGTACTTC.

This chain joins TRBV2 and TRBJ2-5; 9 bases are a match to TRBD1. The CDR3 contains 16 residues. With 6 bases clipped from V and 4 bases from J, the junction kept 12 bases outside the gene matches. The germline V gene has CDR1 SNHLY and CDR2 FYNNEI. The CDR3 DNA reads TGTGCCAGCAGAGATCCGCCGGGACAGGGAGGAGAGACCCAGTACTTC. Its translation: CASRDPPGQGGETQYF. Using reference TRBV2 and TRBJ2-5 for the parts outside the CDR3, the full variable domain is EPEVTQTPSHQVTQMGQEVILRCVPISNHLYFYWYRQILGQKVEFLVSFYNNEISEKSEIFDDQFSVERPDGSNFTLKIRSTKLEDSAMYFCASRDPPGQGGETQYFGPGTRLLVL.

The genes are TRBV7-8 and TRBJ2-7, with 8 positions matching TRBD2. Germline trimming cut 1 base from V and 1 base from J; bases unmatched to any gene: 0. CDR3 size: 14 residues. Germline assignment: CDR1 SGHVS and CDR2 FQNEAQ. CDR3 coding DNA: TGTGCCAGCAGCTTAGAGCGGGGGTCCTACGAGCAGTACTTC. This gives the protein CASSLERGSYEQYF.

This clone showed up just a few times. The V call is TRBV5-1, the J call TRBJ2-7, with TRBD2 as a possible D gene (5 bases). CDR3 length: 14 residues. Germline loops: CDR1 SGHRS, CDR2 YFSETQ. V gave up 4 bases and J gave up 6 bases, with 17 bases separating them. The CDR3: CASSPREGRSEQYF. CDR3 DNA: TGCGCCAGCAGCCCCCGCGAGGGTAGGAGCGAGCAGTACTTC. Together with reference TRBV5-1 and TRBJ2-7, the CDR3 gives the full variable domain: KAGVTQTPRYLIKTRGQQVTLSCSPISGHRSVSWYQQTPGQGLQFLFEYFSETQRNKGNFPGRFSGRQFSNSRSEMNVSTLELGDSALYLCASSPREGRSEQYFGPGTRLTVT.

J is TRBJ2-5 and V is TRBV18, with TRBD1 matching over 9 bases. TRBJ2-7 matches the DNA end more closely, so the J call is doubtful. The CDR3 is 14 residues long. Germline CDR1 KGHSH, CDR2 LQKENI. The CDR3 DNA reads TGTGCCAGCTCACCTGGGACAGGGACCTACGAGCAGTACTTC. Translating gives CASSPGTGTYEQYF.

This chain links TRBV7-9 with TRBJ2-7; 8 bases map to TRBD1. V was pared by 6 bases and J by 5 bases, with 6 bases of the junction left unmatched. CDR3 size: 13 residues. Germline V CDR1 and CDR2: SEHNR, FQNEAQ (reference sequence). This CDR3 reads CASRRGQGHEQYF. DNA of the CDR3: TGTGCCAGCAGACGTGGACAGGGCCACGAGCAGTACTTC.

The CDR3 region has the DNA TGTGCCAGCAGCTTGGGCCTAGCGGGGGGTTACAATGAGCAGTTCTTC. Protein product: CASSLGLAGGYNEQFF. The chain carries TRBV5-4 and TRBJ2-1; 11 nucleotides line up with TRBD2. This CDR3 spans 16 amino acids. CDR1 is SGHNT and CDR2 is YYREEE in the germline V gene (reference sequence). V dropped 0 bases and J dropped 4; count of bases not matched to a gene: 3.

Comments on this clone: Germline is not matched at one junction end, which may reflect a read error. This sample also contains other DNA sequences that code for the same CDR3. The chain recombines TRBV15 with TRBJ2-7, with TRBD2 as a possible D gene (6 bases). Per germline, CDR1 LNHNV and CDR2 YYDKDF (reference sequence). The CDR3 has 15 residues. CDR3 protein: CATSRGGAQSYEQYF. CDR3 coding DNA: TGTGCCACCAGTAGAGGCGGGGCACAGTCCTACGAGCAGTACTTC.

The chain is built from TRBV11-2 and TRBJ2-1; 13 nucleotides line up with TRBD2. CDR3 size: 16 residues. V dropped 3 bases and J dropped 2; count of bases not matched to a gene: 1. The germline CDR1 and CDR2 sequences are SGHAT and FQNNGV. The CDR3 region has the DNA TGTGCCAGCAGCTTTACTAGCGGGGGGGCCTACAATGAGCAGTTCTTC. Its translation is CASSFTSGGAYNEQFF.

The chain uses TRBV15 and TRBJ2-5; 14 bases line up with TRBD2. The trim removed 5 bases at V and 5 bases at J, leaving 4 bases unmatched. The CDR3 has 15 amino acids. Germline V gene data show CDR1 as LNHNV and CDR2 as YYDKDF (reference sequence). As DNA, the CDR3 is TGTGCCACCAGCGGGGGACTAGCGGGGGTTGAGACCCAGTACTTC. It translates to CATSGGLAGVETQYF. The complete variable domain, with remaining parts taken from reference TRBV15 and TRBJ2-5, reads DAMVIQNPRYQVTQFGKPVTLSCSQTLNHNVMYWYQQKSSQAPKLLFHYYDKDFNNEADTPDNFQSRRPNTSFCFLDIRSPGLGDTAMYLCATSGGLAGVETQYFGPGTRLLVL.

This chain uses TRBV5-1 with TRBJ1-5; a possible D gene is TRBD1 (6 bases). The germline V and J ends were trimmed by 4 bases and 3 bases, with 17 bases remaining between them. The length of the CDR3 is 16 residues. CDR1 is SGHRS and CDR2 is YFSETQ in the germline V gene. The CDR3 nucleotides read TGCGCCAGCAGCCTTACAGGGATGGGGTCCAATCAGCCCCAGCATTTT. Protein product: CASSLTGMGSNQPQHF.

This clone was observed a few times. CDR3 sequence reads: CASSSRGDSSYKVAKNIQYF. CDR3 in DNA: TGTGCCAGTAGCTCTCGTGGGGACAGTAGCTATAAGGTAGCCAAAAACATTCAGTACTTC. The chain recombines TRBV19 with TRBJ2-4, with 7 positions matching TRBD1. Germline V gene lookup returns CDR1 LNHDA and CDR2 SQIVND (reference sequence). CDR3 length equals 20 residues. Trimming removed 6 bases from V and 0 bases from J; junction bases left unmatched: 20.

This chain connects TRBV6-6 to TRBJ1-6; D unresolved. V was pared by 7 bases and J by 0 bases, with 7 bases between. The CDR3 loop spans 14 amino acids. CDR1 is MNHNY and CDR2 is SVGAGI in the germline V gene (reference sequence). CDR3 sequence reads: CASIHGSYNSPLHF. The CDR3, as DNA: TGTGCCAGCATCCACGGCTCCTATAATTCACCCCTCCACTTT.

The chain carries TRBV4-1 and TRBJ2-3; perhaps TRBD1 as D (6 bases). Germline assignment: CDR1 MGHRA and CDR2 YSYEKL. The CDR3 runs 18 residues. V lost 6 bases and J 4 bases, leaving 26 bases between the germline ends. The CDR3 nucleotides read TGCGCCAGCAGTCCTGACAAGTGGGGACACCTCGAGGCAGATACGCAGTATTTT. It specifies CASSPDKWGHLEADTQYF.

The gene calls are TRBV9 and TRBJ2-7; TRBD2 matches at 10 bases. This CDR3 spans 14 amino acids. After removal of 2 bases from V and 3 bases from J, the junction contained 2 bases not matched to a gene. Looked up from germline, CDR1 is SGDLS and CDR2 is YYNGEE. The CDR3 loop is CASSVGLADYEQYF. DNA for the CDR3: TGTGCCAGCAGCGTCGGACTAGCGGACTACGAGCAGTACTTC. Together with reference TRBV9 and TRBJ2-7, the CDR3 gives the full variable domain: DSGVTQTPKHLITATGQRVTLRCSPRSGDLSVYWYQQSLDQGLQFLIQYYNGEERAKGNILERFSAQQFPDLHSELNLSSLELGDSALYFCASSVGLADYEQYFGPGTRLTVT.

This clone has more than one count but fewer than ten. V and J are TRBV29-1 and TRBJ2-3; no definite D call. CDR3 length: 14 residues. V lost 3 bases to trimming and J lost 0 bases, with 10 bases between them. CDR1 is SQVTM and CDR2 is ANQGSEA in the germline V gene. The CDR3 is CSVDMTRSTDTQYF. The CDR3 region has the DNA TGCAGCGTTGATATGACACGTAGCACAGATACGCAGTATTTT.

J is TRBJ1-3 and V is TRBV29-1; 9 bases map to TRBD1. Germline values: CDR1 SQVTM, CDR2 ANQGSEA. V shed 6 bases and J 3 bases; nucleotides not matched to a gene: 9. The CDR3 is 15 residues long. The CDR3 is CSVEMGQGVGNTIYF. The DNA for the CDR3 is TGCAGCGTAGAGATGGGACAGGGAGTTGGAAACACCATATATTTT.

In the case of this clone: Other DNA variants within this sample encode the same CDR3. The chain recombines TRBV5-1 with TRBJ2-3; 10 positions agree with TRBD2. Unmatched junction bases numbered 3, after V lost 4 bases and J lost 1 base. The length of the CDR3 is 15 residues. Germline V gene lookup returns CDR1 SGHRS and CDR2 YFSETQ. In DNA, the CDR3 is TGCGCCAGCAGCCCCCTAGCGGGGGGCACAGATACGCAGTATTTT. It codes for CASSPLAGGTDTQYF.

The chain is built from TRBV15 and TRBJ1-1; D uncertain. The CDR3 has 13 amino acids. Germline V gene data show CDR1 as LNHNV and CDR2 as YYDKDF (reference sequence). Trimming removed 0 bases at V and 3 bases at J, with 5 bases between. The CDR3 DNA reads TGTGCCACCAGCAGAGATGGGCACACTGAAGCTTTCTTT. Encoded protein: CATSRDGHTEAFF.

This chain joins TRBV7-2 and TRBJ2-1; TRBD1 might be the D (6 bases). The CDR3 runs to 12 residues. CDR1 SGHTA and CDR2 FQGNSA come from the germline V gene. V was pared by 1 base and J by 10 bases, with 8 bases between. The chain's CDR3 is CTSSLDDREQFF. The CDR3 DNA sequence: TGTACCAGCAGCTTAGATGACAGGGAGCAGTTCTTC.

The rearrangement uses TRBV7-2 and TRBJ1-2, with D unclear. V lost 5 bases and J 5 bases, leaving 9 bases between the germline ends. Germline V CDR1 and CDR2: SGHTA, FQGNSA. This CDR3 is 12 amino acids long. The CDR3: CASSVQVYGYTF. The CDR3 nucleotides read TGTGCCAGCAGCGTGCAGGTTTATGGCTACACCTTC. The complete variable domain, with remaining parts taken from reference TRBV7-2 and TRBJ1-2, reads GAGVSQSPSNKVTEKGKDVELRCDPISGHTALYWYRQSLGQGLEFLIYFQGNSAPDKSGLPSDRFSAERTGGSVSTLTIQRTQQEDSAVYLCASSVQVYGYTFGSGTRLTVV.

This clone was picked up a small number of times. The chain is built from TRBV7-8 and TRBJ2-3; 10 nucleotides agree with TRBD1. The V and J ends lost 6 bases and 5 bases, in that order; junction bases with no gene match: 11. This CDR3 comprises 16 residues. CDR1 and CDR2 (germline): SGHVS, FQNEAQ. CDR3 sequence reads: CASSFLVGTGVDTQYF. The CDR3 nucleotides read TGTGCCAGCAGTTTTTTGGTTGGGACAGGGGTAGATACGCAGTATTTT.

The CDR3 loop reads CASSLGQGGNSPLHF. The CDR3 DNA reads as TGTGCCAGCAGCTTGGGACAGGGGGGAAATTCACCCCTCCACTTT. This rearrangement joins TRBV5-8 to TRBJ1-6; TRBD1 aligns across 9 bases. Germline V gene data show CDR1 as SGHTS and CDR2 as YDEGEE. J lost 7 bases, V lost 0 bases, and 2 bases had no gene match. This CDR3 is built from 15 residues.

Only a few counts were recorded for this clone. The V and J genes are TRBV30 and TRBJ1-2; 9 positions match TRBD1. In germline, CDR1 is GTSNPN, CDR2 SVGIG (reference sequence). V was clipped by 1 base and J by 7 bases; unmatched bases: 7. The CDR3 loop spans 14 amino acids. The CDR3: CAWSAGTGLAGYTF. For the CDR3, the DNA is TGTGCCTGGAGTGCCGGGACAGGGTTGGCTGGCTACACCTTC.